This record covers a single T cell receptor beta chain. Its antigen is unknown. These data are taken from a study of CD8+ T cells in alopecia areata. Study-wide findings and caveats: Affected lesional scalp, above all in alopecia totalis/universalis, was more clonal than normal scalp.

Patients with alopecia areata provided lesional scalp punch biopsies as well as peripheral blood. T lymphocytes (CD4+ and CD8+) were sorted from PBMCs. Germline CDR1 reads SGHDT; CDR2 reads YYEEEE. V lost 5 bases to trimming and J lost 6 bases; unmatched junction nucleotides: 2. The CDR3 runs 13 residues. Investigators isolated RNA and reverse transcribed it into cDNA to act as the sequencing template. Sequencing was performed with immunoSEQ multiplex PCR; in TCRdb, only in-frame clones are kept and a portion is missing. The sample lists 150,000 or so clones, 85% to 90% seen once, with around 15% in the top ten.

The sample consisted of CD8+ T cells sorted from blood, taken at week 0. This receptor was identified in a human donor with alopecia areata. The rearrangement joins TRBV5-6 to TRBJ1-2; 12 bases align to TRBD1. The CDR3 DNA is TGTGCCAGCAGAGGGACAGGGGGCGATGGCTACACCTTC. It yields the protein CASRGTGGDGYTF.